What follows are 18 T cell receptor beta chains derived from one specimen sequenced in a study of spatial heterogeneity in lung cancer. MiXCR, run by TCRdb on the 5' RACE reads, gives a single entry per CDR3 protein. The sample includes more than 95,000 distinct CDR3 sequences, over 9% of them seen just once. Time point: blood at routine non-recurrence follow-up after resection. Unsorted whole RNA samples from tumor, nontumor lung or frozen PBMC were sequenced. The sample in question was PBMCs, obtained at follow-up. The origin of the receptors is a male donor with early-stage non-small cell lung cancer.

In DNA form, the CDR3 reads TGCGCCAGCAGTCACCCGGGACGGCGGATTATTGAAGCTTTCTTT. Translating it yields CASSHPGRRIIEAFF. The rearrangement uses TRBV4-1 and TRBJ1-1; a possible D gene is TRBD1 (5 bases). This CDR3 contains 15 residues. Between the trimmed V and J ends, which lost 6 bases and 7 bases, there was a span of 21 bases. The germline CDR1 and CDR2 sequences are MGHRA and YSYEKL.

This clonotype was counted only a few times. The chain employs TRBV5-1 and TRBJ1-5; 12 bases line up with TRBD1. CDR3 length equals 15 residues. Trimming cost V 4 bases and J 6 bases; bases outside gene matches: 5. Germline V gene sequence: CDR1 SGHRS, CDR2 YFSETQ. The CDR3 loop reads CASSPGQGAGQPQHF. The DNA of the CDR3 is TGCGCCAGCAGCCCGGGACAGGGGGCCGGTCAGCCCCAGCATTTT.

This clonotype has only a few counts. The chain has TRBV20-1 and TRBJ2-1; 9 bases map to TRBD2. V shed 5 bases, J shed 4 bases, and the junction held 9 bases outside the gene matches. CDR1 DFQATT and CDR2 SNEGSKA come from the germline V gene (reference sequence). This CDR3 contains 15 residues. The CDR3 region has the DNA TGCAGTGCTTCAAAAGCGGGGGGAGCGTACAATGAGCAGTTCTTC. Translating gives CSASKAGGAYNEQFF.

The rearrangement uses TRBV6-5 and TRBJ1-1; D uncertain. The CDR3 totals 14 residues. V was shortened by 7 bases and J by 1 base, with 13 bases between the two germline ends. CDR1 is MNHEY and CDR2 is SVGAGI in the germline V gene. Here the CDR3 DNA reads TGTGCCAGCATCTCCGGGTCCGAGAACACTGAAGCTTTCTTT. Its translation is CASISGSENTEAFF.

This clonotype was recorded a few times. V and J are TRBV7-8 and TRBJ2-3; 7 positions match TRBD2. V lost 5 bases and J lost 4; bases outside the gene matches: 6. The CDR3 has 14 residues. The germline gives CDR1 SGHVS, CDR2 FQNEAQ. The CDR3 nucleotides read TGTGCCAGCAGCACCCGGGACTATGCAGATACGCAGTATTTT. Translated, it gives CASSTRDYADTQYF.

This clonotype was recorded at least ten times. The rearrangement links TRBV12-3 or TRBV12-4 to TRBJ1-6; tentative D call: TRBD1 (5 bases). V was clipped by 5 bases and J by 6 bases, with 14 bases between them. This CDR3 is 15 amino acids long. CDR3: CASSARRGTNSPLHF. CDR3 bases: TGTGCCAGCAGTGCCCGGAGGGGAACTAATTCACCCCTCCACTTT.

J is TRBJ2-5 and V is TRBV20-1, with 12 bases aligning to TRBD2. Germline V lookup: CDR1 DFQATT, CDR2 SNEGSKA (reference sequence). The CDR3 is made up of 15 amino acids. V lost 1 base and J lost 1; bases outside the gene matches: 1. The CDR3 sequence: CSARGLAGVQETQYF. The CDR3 nucleotides are TGCAGTGCTAGAGGACTAGCGGGGGTCCAAGAGACCCAGTACTTC.

This clonotype has only a few counts. V gene TRBV2 combines with J gene TRBJ1-6; 7 nucleotides match TRBD1. The CDR3 is 14 amino acids. V was clipped by 5 bases and J by 13 bases; unmatched bases: 11. Germline values: CDR1 SNHLY, CDR2 FYNNEI. CDR3 in DNA: TGTGCCAGCAGTACTACAGGGGCCCAGGGGCCCCTCCACTTT. Translating gives CASSTTGAQGPLHF. Variable domain in full (rest from reference TRBV2 and TRBJ1-6): EPEVTQTPSHQVTQMGQEVILRCVPISNHLYFYWYRQILGQKVEFLVSFYNNEISEKSEIFDDQFSVERPDGSNFTLKIRSTKLEDSAMYFCASSTTGAQGPLHFGNGTRLTVT.

This clonotype was counted ten times or more. This sequence joins TRBV18 and TRBJ2-3; D ambiguous. The V gene lost 6 bases and the J gene lost 6 bases, with 10 bases spanning the gap. Germline CDR1 KGHSH, CDR2 LQKENI. The CDR3 sequence is 12 residues long. The CDR3 sequence: CASSTTADTQYF. The CDR3 nucleotides are TGTGCCAGCTCTACCACAGCTGATACGCAGTATTTT.

This clonotype appeared a few times. The rearrangement uses TRBV5-1 and TRBJ2-5, with D possibly called TRBD1 or TRBD2 (5 bases each). CDR1 is SGHRS, CDR2 YFSETQ, per germline. Trimming shortened V by 4 bases and J by 5 bases, and 21 bases separated the two germline ends. The CDR3 spans 16 residues. The chain's CDR3 is CASSRGPEGSVETQYF. The CDR3 nucleotides read TGCGCCAGCAGCAGAGGGCCCGAGGGGTCTGTGGAGACCCAGTACTTC.

This clonotype was observed many times. CDR3 in amino acids: CASSTLREAGELFF. As DNA, the CDR3 is TGTGCCAGCAGTACCCTCAGGGAAGCCGGGGAGCTGTTTTTT. The chain employs TRBV28 and TRBJ2-2, with D tentatively TRBD1 (5 bases). This CDR3 is built from 14 residues. Trimming pared 5 bases from V and 6 bases from J, leaving 13 bases between. Germline CDR1 is MDHEN and CDR2 is SYDVKM.

The chain couples TRBV6-1 to TRBJ1-1; D is possibly TRBD1 (6 bases). Germline CDR1 is MNHNS and CDR2 is SASEGT. V was clipped by 2 bases and J by 4 bases, with 11 bases between them. The CDR3 consists of 14 residues. The CDR3 here is CASSESGGPTEAFF. CDR3 nucleotides: TGTGCCAGCAGTGAATCGGGGGGCCCCACTGAAGCTTTCTTT.

V gene TRBV24-1 combines with J gene TRBJ1-5; possibly TRBD1 for D (5 bases). V was clipped by 5 bases and J by 6 bases, with 10 bases between them. In germline, CDR1 is KGHDR, CDR2 SFDVKD. The CDR3 runs 13 residues. The CDR3 here is CATSARGVQPQHF. CDR3 DNA: TGTGCCACCAGTGCGAGGGGCGTTCAGCCCCAGCATTTT.

This clonotype was counted ten times or more. The gene calls are TRBV10-3 and TRBJ1-5; no clear D gene. This CDR3 has 12 amino acids. V was cut by 5 bases and J by 7 bases, with 9 bases left in between. CDR1 is ENHRY, CDR2 SYGVKD, per germline. CDR3 DNA sequence: TGTGCCATCAGTACAATGGGACAGCCCCAGCATTTT. Its translation is CAISTMGQPQHF.

The CDR3 DNA sequence: TGTGCCTCTGCCGGTCCCACAGATACGCAGTATTTT. Translating gives CASAGPTDTQYF. The chain links TRBV10-3 to TRBJ2-3; no definite D call. The CDR3 loop spans 12 amino acids. The germline V gene has CDR1 ENHRY and CDR2 SYGVKD. Trimming cost V 11 bases and J 2 bases, with 11 bases left between them.

This clonotype has a handful of counts. The gene calls are TRBV5-1 and TRBJ2-3, with D possibly TRBD2 on 5 matching bases. The CDR3 extends over 14 amino acids. Trimming took off 5 bases at V and 3 bases at J, with 13 bases between the two ends. Per germline, CDR1 SGHRS and CDR2 YFSETQ. CDR3 region: CASRPGAGTDTQYF. The CDR3 bases are TGCGCCAGCAGGCCCGGTGCGGGTACAGATACGCAGTATTTT.

This chain links TRBV20-1 with TRBJ2-3; D remains unclear. The germline V and J ends were trimmed by 5 bases and 2 bases, with 11 bases remaining between them. Germline CDR1 is DFQATT and CDR2 is SNEGSKA (reference sequence). The CDR3 sequence is 13 residues long. The CDR3 DNA reads as TGCAGTGCTGGGCCAACTTTCACAGATACGCAGTATTTT. Translated, it gives CSAGPTFTDTQYF.

In its sample, this clonotype was seen a few times. The chain couples TRBV7-9 to TRBJ2-3; D may be TRBD2 (5 bases). CDR1 and CDR2 from the germline V gene are SEHNR and FQNEAQ (reference sequence). This CDR3 spans 13 amino acids. V lost 1 base, J lost 6 bases, and 8 bases lay in between. CDR3 sequence: CASSLESGDTQYF. CDR3 coding DNA: TGTGCCAGCAGCTTAGAGTCGGGGGATACGCAGTATTTT.